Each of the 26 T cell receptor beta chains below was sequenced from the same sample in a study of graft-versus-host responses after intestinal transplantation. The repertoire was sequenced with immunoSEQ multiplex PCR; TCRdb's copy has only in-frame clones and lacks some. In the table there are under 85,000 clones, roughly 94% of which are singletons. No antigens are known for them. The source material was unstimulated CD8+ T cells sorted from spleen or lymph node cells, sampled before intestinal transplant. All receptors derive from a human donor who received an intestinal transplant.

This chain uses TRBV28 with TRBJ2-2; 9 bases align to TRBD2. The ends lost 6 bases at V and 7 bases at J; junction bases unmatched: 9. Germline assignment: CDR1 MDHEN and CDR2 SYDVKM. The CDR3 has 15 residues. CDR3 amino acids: CASRVLAGVGGELFF. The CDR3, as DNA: TGTGCCAGCAGAGTGTTAGCGGGAGTTGGCGGGGAGCTGTTTTTT.

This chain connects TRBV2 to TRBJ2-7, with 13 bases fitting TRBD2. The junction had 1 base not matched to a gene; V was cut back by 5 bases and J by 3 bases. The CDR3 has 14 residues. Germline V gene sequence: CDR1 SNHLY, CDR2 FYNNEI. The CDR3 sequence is CASSWTSGSYEQYF. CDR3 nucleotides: TGTGCCAGCAGTTGGACTAGCGGGAGCTACGAGCAGTACTTC.

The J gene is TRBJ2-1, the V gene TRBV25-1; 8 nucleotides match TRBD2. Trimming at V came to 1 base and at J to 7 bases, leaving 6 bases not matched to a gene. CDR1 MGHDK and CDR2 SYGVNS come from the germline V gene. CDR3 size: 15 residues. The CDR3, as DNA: TGTGCCAGCAGTGAATTCACTAGCGGAGCTAATGAGCAGTTCTTC. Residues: CASSEFTSGANEQFF.

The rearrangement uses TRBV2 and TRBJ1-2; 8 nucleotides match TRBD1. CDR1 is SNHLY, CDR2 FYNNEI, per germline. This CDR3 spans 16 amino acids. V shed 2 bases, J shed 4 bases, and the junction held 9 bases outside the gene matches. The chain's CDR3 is CASSEYWDRSPYGYTF. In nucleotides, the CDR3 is TGTGCCAGCAGTGAATATTGGGACAGGTCACCCTATGGCTACACCTTC.

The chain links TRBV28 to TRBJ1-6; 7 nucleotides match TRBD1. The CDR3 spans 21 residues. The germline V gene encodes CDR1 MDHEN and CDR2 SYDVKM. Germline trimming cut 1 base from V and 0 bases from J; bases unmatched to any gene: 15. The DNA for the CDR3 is TGTGCCAGCAGTTTATTCCCCTCCCCCCACAGGGGTAGCTCCTATAATTCACCCCTCCACTTT. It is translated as CASSLFPSPHRGSSYNSPLHF.

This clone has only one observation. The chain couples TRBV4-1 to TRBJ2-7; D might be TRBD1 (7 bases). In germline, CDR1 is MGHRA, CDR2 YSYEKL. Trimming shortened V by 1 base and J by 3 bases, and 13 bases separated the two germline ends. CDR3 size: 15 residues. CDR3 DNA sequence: TGCGCCAGCAGCCAAGGAGCAGGGGGGATCTACGAGCAGTACTTC. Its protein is CASSQGAGGIYEQYF.

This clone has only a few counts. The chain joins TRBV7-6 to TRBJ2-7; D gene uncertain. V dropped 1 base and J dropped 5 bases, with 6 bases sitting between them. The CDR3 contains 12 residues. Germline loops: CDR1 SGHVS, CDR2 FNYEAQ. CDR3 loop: CASSLGSDEQYF. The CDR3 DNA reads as TGTGCCAGCAGCTTAGGTAGTGACGAGCAGTACTTC.

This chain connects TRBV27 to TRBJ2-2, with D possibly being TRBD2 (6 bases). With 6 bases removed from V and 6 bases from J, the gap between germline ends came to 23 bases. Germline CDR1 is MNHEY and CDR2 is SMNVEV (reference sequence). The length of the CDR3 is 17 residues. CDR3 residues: CASSPPPGAPGSGELFF. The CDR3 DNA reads TGTGCCAGCAGCCCCCCCCCGGGAGCGCCGGGATCCGGGGAGCTGTTTTTT.

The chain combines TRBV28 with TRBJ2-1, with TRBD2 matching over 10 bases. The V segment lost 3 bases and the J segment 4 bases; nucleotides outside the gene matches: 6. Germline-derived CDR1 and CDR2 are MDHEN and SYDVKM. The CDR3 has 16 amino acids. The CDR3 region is CASSFLAGVDYNEQFF. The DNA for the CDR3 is TGTGCCAGCAGTTTTCTAGCGGGAGTCGATTACAATGAGCAGTTCTTC.

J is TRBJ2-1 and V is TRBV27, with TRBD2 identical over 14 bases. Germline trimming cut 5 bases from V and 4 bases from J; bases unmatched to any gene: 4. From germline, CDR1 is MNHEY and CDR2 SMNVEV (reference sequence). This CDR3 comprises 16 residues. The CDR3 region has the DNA TGTGCCAGCAGTCTCCGACTAGCGGGAGGGTACAATGAGCAGTTCTTC. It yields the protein CASSLRLAGGYNEQFF.

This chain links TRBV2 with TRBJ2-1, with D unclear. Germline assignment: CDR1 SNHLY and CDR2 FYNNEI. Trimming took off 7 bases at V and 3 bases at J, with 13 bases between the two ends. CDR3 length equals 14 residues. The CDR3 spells CASKKSDNYNEQFF. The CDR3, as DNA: TGTGCCAGCAAGAAGTCCGATAACTACAATGAGCAGTTCTTC.

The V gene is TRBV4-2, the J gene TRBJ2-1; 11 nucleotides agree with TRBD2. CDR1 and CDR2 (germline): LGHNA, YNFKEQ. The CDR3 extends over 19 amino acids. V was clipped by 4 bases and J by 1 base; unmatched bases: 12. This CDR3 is CASSPPDLAGGRSYNEQFF. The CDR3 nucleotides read TGTGCCAGCAGCCCTCCTGACCTAGCGGGAGGCCGTTCCTACAATGAGCAGTTCTTC.

The CDR3 nucleotides are TGCGCCAGCAGTCAAGGCCCACAGGGTGGCCTACTTGGCTACACCTTC. Amino acid sequence: CASSQGPQGGLLGYTF. The chain uses TRBV23-1 and TRBJ1-2, with D possibly matching TRBD1 (6 bases). TRBV23-1 is placed among ORFs of uncertain function. Trimming cost V 2 bases and J 7 bases, with 20 bases left between them. This CDR3 has 16 residues.

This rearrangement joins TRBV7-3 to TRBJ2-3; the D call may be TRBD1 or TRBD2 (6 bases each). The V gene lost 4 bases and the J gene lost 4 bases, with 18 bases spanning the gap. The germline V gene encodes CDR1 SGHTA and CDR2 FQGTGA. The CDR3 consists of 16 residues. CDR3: CASSYLGPGASDTQYF. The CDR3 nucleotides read TGTGCCAGCAGCTACCTGGGACCGGGGGCTTCAGATACGCAGTATTTT.

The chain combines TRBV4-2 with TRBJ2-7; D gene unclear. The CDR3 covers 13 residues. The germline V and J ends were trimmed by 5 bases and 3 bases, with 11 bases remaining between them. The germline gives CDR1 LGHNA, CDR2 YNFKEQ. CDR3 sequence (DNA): TGTGCCAGCAGCTTGTTAGAGAACTACGAGCAGTACTTC. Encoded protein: CASSLLENYEQYF.

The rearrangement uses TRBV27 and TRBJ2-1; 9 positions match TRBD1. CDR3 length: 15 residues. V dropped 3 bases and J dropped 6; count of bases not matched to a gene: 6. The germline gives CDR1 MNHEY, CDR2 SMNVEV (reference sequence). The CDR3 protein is CASSFPGQGFNEQFF. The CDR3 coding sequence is TGTGCCAGCAGTTTCCCGGGACAGGGCTTCAATGAGCAGTTCTTC.

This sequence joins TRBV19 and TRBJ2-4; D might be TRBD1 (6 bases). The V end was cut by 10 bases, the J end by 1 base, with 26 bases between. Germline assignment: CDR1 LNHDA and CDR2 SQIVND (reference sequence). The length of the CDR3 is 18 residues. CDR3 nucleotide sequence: TGTGCCACGCCGACAGGTCCGGGCCGGGGTCGGGCCAAAAACATTCAGTACTTC. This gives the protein CATPTGPGRGRAKNIQYF.

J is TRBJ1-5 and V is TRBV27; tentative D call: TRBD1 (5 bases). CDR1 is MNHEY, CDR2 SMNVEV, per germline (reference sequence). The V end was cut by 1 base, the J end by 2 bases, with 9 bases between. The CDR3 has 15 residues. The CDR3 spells CASSLYGARNQPQHF. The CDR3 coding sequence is TGTGCCAGCAGTTTATATGGGGCGCGCAATCAGCCCCAGCATTTT.

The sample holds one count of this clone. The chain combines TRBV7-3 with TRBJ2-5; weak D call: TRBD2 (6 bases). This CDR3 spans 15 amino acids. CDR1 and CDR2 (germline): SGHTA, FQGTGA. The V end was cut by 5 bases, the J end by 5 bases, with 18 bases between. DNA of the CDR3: TGTGCCAGCAGCCCCGGCGGCGGGAATCAGGAGACCCAGTACTTC. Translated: CASSPGGGNQETQYF.

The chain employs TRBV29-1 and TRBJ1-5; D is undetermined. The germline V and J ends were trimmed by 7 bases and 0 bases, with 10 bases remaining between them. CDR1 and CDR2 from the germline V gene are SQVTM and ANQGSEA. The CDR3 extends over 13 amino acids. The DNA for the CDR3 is TGCAGCGCTTCCGCAGGTAGCAATCAGCCCCAGCATTTT. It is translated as CSASAGSNQPQHF. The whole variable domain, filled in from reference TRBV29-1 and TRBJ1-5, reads SAVISQKPSRDICQRGTSLTIQCQVDSQVTMMFWYRQQPGQSLTLIATANQGSEATYESGFVIDKFPISRPNLTFSTLTVSNMSPEDSSIYLCSASAGSNQPQHFGDGTRLSIL.

The CDR3 DNA sequence: TGTGCCAGCAGTTTTGGTGGGTTACGGGAAAAACTGTTTTTT. Translation: CASSFGGLREKLFF. V and J are TRBV27 and TRBJ1-4; D uncertain. This CDR3 has 14 amino acids. Per the germline V gene, CDR1 is MNHEY and CDR2 is SMNVEV (reference sequence). Trimming took off 3 bases at V and 8 bases at J, with 13 bases between the two ends.

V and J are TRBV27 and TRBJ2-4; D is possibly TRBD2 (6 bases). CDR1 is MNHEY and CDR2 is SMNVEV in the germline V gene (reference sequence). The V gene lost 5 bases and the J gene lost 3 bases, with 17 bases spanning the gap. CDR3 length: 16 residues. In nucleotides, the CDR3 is TGTGCCAGCAGTACTCGAGGCAGGGAGGACAAAAACATTCAGTACTTC. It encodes CASSTRGREDKNIQYF.

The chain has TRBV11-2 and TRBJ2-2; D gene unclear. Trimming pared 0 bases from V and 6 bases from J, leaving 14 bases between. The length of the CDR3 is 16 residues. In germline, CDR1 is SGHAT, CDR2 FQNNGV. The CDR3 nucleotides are TGTGCCAGCAGCTTAGATAATCGGGTTCGGTCCGGGGAGCTGTTTTTT. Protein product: CASSLDNRVRSGELFF.

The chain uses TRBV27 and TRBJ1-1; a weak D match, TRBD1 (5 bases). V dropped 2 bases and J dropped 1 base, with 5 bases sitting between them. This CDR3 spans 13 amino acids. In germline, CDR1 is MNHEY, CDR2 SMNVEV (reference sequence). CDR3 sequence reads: CASSLGANTEAFF. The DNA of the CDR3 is TGTGCCAGCAGTTTAGGGGCGAACACTGAAGCTTTCTTT.

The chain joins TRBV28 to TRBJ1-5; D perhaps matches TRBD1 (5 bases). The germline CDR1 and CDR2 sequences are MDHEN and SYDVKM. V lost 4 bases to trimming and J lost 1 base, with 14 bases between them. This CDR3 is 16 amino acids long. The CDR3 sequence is CASSWDFLGSNQPQHF. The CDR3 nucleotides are TGTGCCAGCAGTTGGGACTTCCTAGGGAGCAATCAGCCCCAGCATTTT.

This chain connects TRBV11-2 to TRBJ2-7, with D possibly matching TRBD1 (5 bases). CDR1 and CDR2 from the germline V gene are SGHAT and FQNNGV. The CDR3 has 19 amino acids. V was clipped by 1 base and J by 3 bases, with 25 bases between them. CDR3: CASSLVFSGIHPTNYEQYF. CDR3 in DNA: TGTGCCAGCAGCTTAGTCTTTTCAGGGATTCACCCCACAAACTACGAGCAGTACTTC.